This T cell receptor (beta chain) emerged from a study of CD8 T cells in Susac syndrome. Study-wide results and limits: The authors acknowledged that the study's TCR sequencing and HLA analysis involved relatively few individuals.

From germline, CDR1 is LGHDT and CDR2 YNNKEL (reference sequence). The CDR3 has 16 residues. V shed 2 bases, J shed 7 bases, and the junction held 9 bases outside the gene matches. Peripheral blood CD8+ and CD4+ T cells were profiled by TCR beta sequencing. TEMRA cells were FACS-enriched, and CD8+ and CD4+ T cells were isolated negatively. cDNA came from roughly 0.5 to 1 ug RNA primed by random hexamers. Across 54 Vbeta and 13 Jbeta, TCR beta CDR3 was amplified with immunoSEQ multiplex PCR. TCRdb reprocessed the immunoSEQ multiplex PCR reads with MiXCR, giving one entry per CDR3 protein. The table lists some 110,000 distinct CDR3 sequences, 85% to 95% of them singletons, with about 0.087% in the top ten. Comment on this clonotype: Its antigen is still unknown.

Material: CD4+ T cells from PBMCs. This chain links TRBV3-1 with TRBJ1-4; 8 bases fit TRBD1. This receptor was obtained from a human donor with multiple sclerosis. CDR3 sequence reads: CASSQRGRQGPEKLFF. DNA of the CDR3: TGTGCCAGCAGCCAAAGAGGGAGACAGGGGCCTGAAAAACTGTTTTTT.